This TCR beta chain was observed in a study of cytomegalovirus exposure and HLA in healthy donors. As for this clone: Antigen specificity is unknown.

Germline lookup yields CDR1 MNHNS and CDR2 SASEGT. This CDR3 has 13 residues. V lost 9 bases and J lost 3; bases outside the gene matches: 5. The study ran its PCR with 60 Vbeta and 13 Jbeta primers. TCRdb's copy holds only in-frame clones and misses some; the assay was immunoSEQ multiplex PCR. The sample yields 95,000 to 120,000 clones, about 64% seen once. General study findings and limits: Under in vitro conditions, a few CMV-associated chains were confirmed as specific for CMV antigens.

Specimen: PBMCs. The origin of this receptor is a man aged 18 to 29 in good health and CMV-seropositive. This chain uses TRBV6-1 with TRBJ1-5, with 7 bases matching TRBD1. The CDR3 loop is CASSTGHNQPQHF. The CDR3 DNA follows: TGTGCCAGTTCGACAGGGCACAATCAGCCCCAGCATTTT.